These 31 T cell receptor beta chains originate from one sample sequenced in a study of blood T cell repertoires in COVID-19. TCRdb keeps only in-frame clones here, not all; method: immunoSEQ multiplex PCR. The sample carries 350,000 or so clones, about 88% recorded once. What was sequenced was PBMCs or T cells enriched from blood (not recorded which). These receptors were taken from a woman aged 25 to 39 who had been exposed to COVID-19.

The chain recombines TRBV19 with TRBJ1-5; no clear D gene. The germline CDR1 and CDR2 sequences are LNHDA and SQIVND (reference sequence). V was pared by 10 bases and J by 2 bases, with 21 bases between. The CDR3 is made up of 16 amino acids. The CDR3 region is CATGRRDIVGNQPQHF. CDR3 bases: TGTGCCACGGGGAGGAGAGACATAGTCGGCAATCAGCCCCAGCATTTT.

The V and J genes are TRBV30 and TRBJ1-1, with TRBD1 matching 10 bases. This CDR3 comprises 12 residues. Germline V gives CDR1 GTSNPN, CDR2 SVGIG (reference sequence). Trimming at V came to 3 bases and at J to 6 bases, leaving 1 base not matched to a gene. The CDR3 coding sequence is TGTGCCTGGAGAGGACAGGGGGCTGAAGCTTTCTTT. This sequence encodes CAWRGQGAEAFF.

The gene calls are TRBV27 and TRBJ2-1, with TRBD2 matching over 8 bases. This CDR3 region has 15 residues. The germline V gene encodes CDR1 MNHEY and CDR2 SMNVEV (reference sequence). The junction had 6 bases not matched to a gene; V was cut back by 1 base and J by 7 bases. The CDR3 nucleotides are TGTGCCAGCAGTTTATACGGGAGCGGGAGTAATGAGCAGTTCTTC. Amino acid sequence: CASSLYGSGSNEQFF.

V is TRBV6-5 and J is TRBJ1-1; possibly TRBD1 for D (6 bases). The CDR3 runs 16 residues. Per the germline V gene, CDR1 is MNHEY and CDR2 is SVGAGI. The germline V and J ends were trimmed by 0 bases and 1 base, with 12 bases remaining between them. DNA for the CDR3: TGTGCCAGCAGTTACTCGATAGGGACACCGAACACTGAAGCTTTCTTT. Protein sequence: CASSYSIGTPNTEAFF.

This clone was recorded once. V is TRBV20-1 and J is TRBJ1-2; TRBD1 matches at 9 bases. This CDR3 spans 18 amino acids. Germline V CDR1 and CDR2: DFQATT, SNEGSKA (reference sequence). The J segment lost 8 bases and the V segment lost 3 bases, leaving 22 bases of the junction unmatched. The CDR3 loop is CSASLEMIRDRAGTGYTF. The CDR3 DNA follows: TGCAGTGCTAGTTTGGAGATGATCCGGGACAGGGCCGGTACAGGCTACACCTTC.

This rearrangement joins TRBV3-1 (or the pseudogene TRBV3-2) to TRBJ1-2; D not resolved. The CDR3 is 14 amino acids. Trimming left V 0 bases short and J 2 bases short, with 7 bases between. In germline, CDR1 is LGHDT, CDR2 YNNKEL (reference sequence). The CDR3 nucleotides read TGTGCCAGCAGCCAAGATTACGGGAACTATGGCTACACCTTC. This translates into CASSQDYGNYGYTF.

The V gene is TRBV5-1, the J gene TRBJ1-1; 10 bases agree with TRBD1. Trimming took 4 bases from V and 11 from J; bases not matched to a gene: 11. From germline, CDR1 is SGHRS and CDR2 YFSETQ. The CDR3 is made up of 14 amino acids. The CDR3 is CASSHRQGAGDAFF. The DNA of the CDR3 is TGCGCCAGCAGCCATAGACAGGGGGCGGGGGATGCTTTCTTT.

The genes are TRBV27 and TRBJ2-7, with TRBD2 as a possible D gene (6 bases). Germline CDR1 reads MNHEY; CDR2 reads SMNVEV (reference sequence). Trimming cost V 5 bases and J 1 base, with 9 bases left between them. The CDR3 extends over 13 amino acids. The CDR3 reads CASSRSGSYEQYF. The CDR3 coding sequence is TGTGCCAGCAGTCGTAGCGGATCCTACGAGCAGTACTTC.

This chain links TRBV20-1 with TRBJ2-7, with 7 bases matching TRBD1. Unmatched junction bases numbered 0, after V lost 4 bases and J lost 3 bases. The germline V gene encodes CDR1 DFQATT and CDR2 SNEGSKA (reference sequence). The length of the CDR3 is 11 residues. The chain's CDR3 is CSATGGYEQYF. The CDR3 DNA is TGCAGTGCTACAGGGGGCTACGAGCAGTACTTC.

V is TRBV7-9 and J is TRBJ2-1; tentative D call: TRBD2 (6 bases). CDR3 length equals 12 residues. From germline, CDR1 is SEHNR and CDR2 FQNEAQ (reference sequence). Trimming stripped 3 bases from V and 10 bases from J, with 10 bases between. CDR3 region: CASSFSGSEQFF. The CDR3 DNA reads as TGTGCCAGCAGCTTTTCCGGGAGCGAGCAGTTCTTC. Full variable domain (remainder filled in from reference TRBV7-9 and TRBJ2-1): DTGVSQNPRHKITKRGQNVTFRCDPISEHNRLYWYRQTLGQGPEFLTYFQNEAQLEKSRLLSDRFSAERPKGSFSTLEIQRTEQGDSAMYLCASSFSGSEQFFGPGTRLTVL.

CDR3 nucleotides: TGTGCCAGCAGCTCCCCCCCTATTGGACTGTATGGCTACACCTTC. Translated: CASSSPPIGLYGYTF. The genes are TRBV27 and TRBJ1-2; D gene ambiguous. Germline CDR1 MNHEY, CDR2 SMNVEV (reference sequence). Between the trimmed V and J ends, which lost 6 bases and 5 bases, there was a span of 19 bases. This CDR3 has 15 residues.

The chain couples TRBV5-1 to TRBJ2-3; the match to TRBD2 covers 10 bases. V trimming: 5 bases; J trimming: 4 bases; junction bases outside the gene matches: 7. The length of the CDR3 is 15 residues. The germline CDR1 and CDR2 sequences are SGHRS and YFSETQ. CDR3 region: CASSPSLAGADTQYF. CDR3 sequence (DNA): TGCGCCAGCAGTCCGTCCCTAGCGGGAGCAGATACGCAGTATTTT.

The chain couples TRBV12-3 or TRBV12-4 to TRBJ2-1, with no clear D. Trimming left V 3 bases short and J 6 bases short, with 9 bases between. The CDR3 length is 13 residues. The CDR3 protein is CASSFSLSNEQFF. As DNA, the CDR3 is TGTGCCAGCAGTTTTAGCCTCTCCAATGAGCAGTTCTTC.

The chain recombines TRBV18 with TRBJ2-7; weak D call: TRBD1 (5 bases). V lost 3 bases and J 1 base, leaving 16 bases between the germline ends. The CDR3 extends over 16 amino acids. Germline V lookup: CDR1 KGHSH, CDR2 LQKENI. In DNA, the CDR3 is TGTGCCAGCTCACCCCAACTTGGGGCAGGGTCCTACGAGCAGTACTTC. This encodes CASSPQLGAGSYEQYF.

The chain couples TRBV10-2 to TRBJ1-3; 9 nucleotides align to TRBD1. The germline V gene has CDR1 WSHSY and CDR2 SAAADI. The J segment lost 1 base and the V segment lost 7 bases, leaving 5 bases of the junction unmatched. CDR3 length: 15 residues. CDR3 protein: CASKVQGASGNTIYF. DNA of the CDR3: TGCGCCAGCAAAGTACAGGGGGCGTCTGGAAACACCATATATTTT.

The chain employs TRBV5-6 and TRBJ1-6; possibly TRBD1 for D (6 bases). Trimming pared 5 bases from V and 10 bases from J, leaving 16 bases between. This CDR3 has 14 amino acids. Germline V gives CDR1 SGHDT, CDR2 YYEEEE. CDR3 sequence (DNA): TGTGCCAGCAGTCGACAGGATCTAGGGTCACCCCTCCACTTT. Protein sequence: CASSRQDLGSPLHF.

V is TRBV28 and J is TRBJ1-2, with TRBD1 as a possible D gene (6 bases). Deletions cut 4 bases from V and 11 bases from J, with 11 bases between. This CDR3 has 11 residues. CDR1 MDHEN and CDR2 SYDVKM come from the germline V gene. CDR3 sequence (DNA): TGTGCCAGCAGTTCCCGGACAGAGTACACCTTC. Its translation: CASSSRTEYTF.

V gene TRBV6-5 combines with J gene TRBJ2-7, with 8 bases lining up with TRBD2. Germline V gene sequence: CDR1 MNHEY, CDR2 SVGAGI. There are 15 residues in the CDR3. V lost 0 bases, J lost 4 bases, and 5 bases stayed unmatched. The CDR3 here is CASSYSRLASYEQYF. The DNA of the CDR3 is TGTGCCAGCAGTTACTCGAGACTAGCGTCTTACGAGCAGTACTTC.

The chain is built from TRBV5-1 and TRBJ1-3, with TRBD1 matching 9 bases. CDR1 and CDR2 from the germline V gene are SGHRS and YFSETQ. J was trimmed by 9 bases and V by 4 bases; bases with no gene match: 8. This CDR3 has 14 residues. In nucleotides, the CDR3 is TGCGCCAGCAGCCCTCCCGGGACAGGGACCACCATATATTTT. Its translation: CASSPPGTGTTIYF.

The chain uses TRBV5-1 and TRBJ2-5, with a possible D match to TRBD2 (6 bases). This CDR3 contains 17 residues. V was trimmed by 4 bases and J by 3 bases, leaving 22 bases between them. The germline CDR1 and CDR2 sequences are SGHRS and YFSETQ. CDR3 residues: CASSPGATRVSEETQYF. In DNA form, the CDR3 reads TGCGCCAGCAGCCCAGGTGCGACTAGAGTGAGTGAAGAGACCCAGTACTTC.

V usage is TRBV19 and J usage is TRBJ1-4, with D perhaps matching TRBD1 (5 bases). The CDR3 is 11 residues long. The V end lost 9 bases, the J end lost 6 bases, and 8 bases lay between the germline ends. Germline-derived CDR1 and CDR2 are LNHDA and SQIVND (reference sequence). CDR3 sequence: CASQGYEKLFF. CDR3 nucleotide sequence: TGTGCCAGCCAGGGATATGAAAAACTGTTTTTT.

The gene calls are TRBV3-1 (or the pseudogene TRBV3-2) and TRBJ2-5, with a weak D call TRBD2 (6 bases). Per the germline V gene, CDR1 is LGHDT and CDR2 is YNNKEL (reference sequence). There are 14 residues in the CDR3. V shed 7 bases and J shed 2 bases, with 14 bases lying between them. The CDR3: CASTWGRRQETQYF. The CDR3 nucleotides are TGTGCCAGCACCTGGGGGAGGAGACAAGAGACCCAGTACTTC.

In the case of this clone: The same CDR3 is also encoded by other DNA sequences in this sample. V is TRBV18 and J is TRBJ2-7; weak D call: TRBD1 (6 bases). Germline values: CDR1 KGHSH, CDR2 LQKENI. This CDR3 is 15 amino acids long. V dropped 0 bases and J dropped 1 base, with 10 bases sitting between them. CDR3 protein: CASSPPTGVSYEQYF. Here the CDR3 DNA reads TGTGCCAGCTCACCACCGACAGGTGTATCCTACGAGCAGTACTTC.

CDR3 sequence (DNA): TGTGCCAGCAGTTTAGGGGGACAGCACAATCAGCCCCAGCATTTT. Protein: CASSLGGQHNQPQHF. This chain connects TRBV27 to TRBJ1-5; 7 nucleotides agree with TRBD1. Germline trimming cut 2 bases from V and 3 bases from J; bases unmatched to any gene: 4. The germline V gene has CDR1 MNHEY and CDR2 SMNVEV (reference sequence). This CDR3 is built from 15 residues.

This rearrangement joins TRBV19 to TRBJ2-1; 11 nucleotides agree with TRBD2. The CDR3 sequence is 14 residues long. Germline loops: CDR1 LNHDA, CDR2 SQIVND (reference sequence). Trimming removed 6 bases from V and 6 bases from J; junction bases left unmatched: 4. Here the CDR3 reads CASRVAGGPNEQFF. The CDR3, as DNA: TGTGCCAGTAGAGTAGCGGGAGGGCCCAATGAGCAGTTCTTC.

The V call is TRBV7-8, the J call TRBJ1-5; 9 bases fit TRBD1. Germline lookup yields CDR1 SGHVS and CDR2 FQNEAQ. The CDR3 covers 17 residues. Trimming at V came to 1 base and at J to 5 bases, leaving 9 bases not matched to a gene. CDR3 nucleotide sequence: TGTGCCAGCAGCTTAGTAGGCGGGACAGGGTCTGATCAGCCCCAGCATTTT. Amino acids: CASSLVGGTGSDQPQHF.

The chain links TRBV19 to TRBJ2-7, with 8 bases that match TRBD1. The germline V gene encodes CDR1 LNHDA and CDR2 SQIVND (reference sequence). This CDR3 region has 13 residues. The J segment lost 4 bases and the V segment lost 4 bases, leaving 3 bases of the junction unmatched. Written as DNA, the CDR3 is TGTGCCAGTAGTACGACAGGGGAGTACGAGCAGTACTTC. Its translation: CASSTTGEYEQYF.

The chain links TRBV6-2 or TRBV6-3 to TRBJ2-7; possible D gene TRBD1, 5 bases. Germline-derived CDR1 and CDR2 are MNHEY and SVGEGT. V lost 4 bases to trimming and J lost 1 base, with 11 bases between them. CDR3 size: 14 residues. The chain's CDR3 is CASSWQGRSYEQYF. The CDR3 bases are TGTGCCAGCAGTTGGCAGGGCAGGTCCTACGAGCAGTACTTC.

The V and J genes are TRBV12-3 or TRBV12-4 and TRBJ1-1, with TRBD1 matching 7 bases. With 7 bases clipped from V and 5 bases from J, the junction kept 7 bases outside the gene matches. CDR3 size: 13 residues. The CDR3 sequence is CASKAGGWTEAFF. DNA of the CDR3: TGTGCCAGCAAGGCAGGGGGGTGGACTGAAGCTTTCTTT.

The CDR3 DNA reads TGTGCCAGCAGCTTACGGGAAGAGGAACAGCCCCAGCATTTT. Encoded protein: CASSLREEEQPQHF. The V call is TRBV7-8, the J call TRBJ1-5; D unresolved. CDR1 is SGHVS, CDR2 FQNEAQ, per germline. V gave up 2 bases and J gave up 7 bases, with 12 bases separating them. The CDR3 runs 14 residues.

The chain links TRBV30 to TRBJ2-7, with D unresolved. Trimming shortened V by 3 bases and J by 7 bases, and 16 bases separated the two germline ends. The CDR3 is 13 amino acids. In germline, CDR1 is GTSNPN, CDR2 SVGIG (reference sequence). Written as DNA, the CDR3 is TGTGCCTGGAGCGACCGTCCGGAGAGAGAGCAGTACTTC. Amino acid sequence: CAWSDRPEREQYF.